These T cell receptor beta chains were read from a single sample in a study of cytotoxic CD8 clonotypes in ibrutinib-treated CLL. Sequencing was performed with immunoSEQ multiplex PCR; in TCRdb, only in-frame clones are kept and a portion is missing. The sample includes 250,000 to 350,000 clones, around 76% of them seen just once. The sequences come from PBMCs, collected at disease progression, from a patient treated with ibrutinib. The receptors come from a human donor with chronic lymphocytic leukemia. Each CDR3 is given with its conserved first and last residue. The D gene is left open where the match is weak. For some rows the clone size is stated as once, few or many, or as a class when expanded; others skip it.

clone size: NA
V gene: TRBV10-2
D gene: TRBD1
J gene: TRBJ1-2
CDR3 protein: CASSDPGDSRFYGYTF
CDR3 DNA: TGCGCCAGCAGTGATCCCGGGGACAGCCGATTCTATGGCTACACCTTC

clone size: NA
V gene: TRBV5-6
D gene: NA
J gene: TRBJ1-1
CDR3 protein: CASSTDSGAFF
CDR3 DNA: TGTGCCAGCAGCACAGACTCTGGAGCTTTCTTT

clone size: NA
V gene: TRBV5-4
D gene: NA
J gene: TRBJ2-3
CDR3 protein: CASRPRGAPADTQYF
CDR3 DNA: TGTGCCAGCAGACCACGGGGGGCCCCGGCAGATACGCAGTATTTT

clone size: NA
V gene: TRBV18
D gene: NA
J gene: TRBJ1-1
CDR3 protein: CASSPGQLANTEAFF
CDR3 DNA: TGTGCCAGCTCACCAGGTCAACTGGCGAACACTGAAGCTTTCTTT

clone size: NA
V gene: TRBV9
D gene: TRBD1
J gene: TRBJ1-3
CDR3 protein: CASSPYRGNSGNTIYF
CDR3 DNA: TGTGCCAGCAGCCCCTACAGGGGGAACTCTGGAAACACCATATATTTT

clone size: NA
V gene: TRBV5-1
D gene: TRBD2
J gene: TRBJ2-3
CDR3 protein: CASSFRNSGGPPTDTQYF
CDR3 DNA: TGCGCCAGCAGCTTCCGTAATAGCGGGGGGCCCCCCACAGATACGCAGTATTTT

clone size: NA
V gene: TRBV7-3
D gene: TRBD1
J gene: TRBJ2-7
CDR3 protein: CASSFQSGTGETKYF
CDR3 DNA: TGTGCCAGCAGCTTCCAGAGCGGGACAGGGGAGACGAAGTACTTC

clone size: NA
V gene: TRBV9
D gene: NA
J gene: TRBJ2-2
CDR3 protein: CASSPSPRVIRNTGELFF
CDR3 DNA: TGTGCCAGCAGCCCGAGCCCCCGGGTAATCCGGAACACCGGGGAGCTGTTTTTT

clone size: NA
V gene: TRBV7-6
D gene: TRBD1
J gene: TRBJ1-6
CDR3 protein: CASSSRPGQAYNSPLHF
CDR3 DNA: TGTGCCAGCAGCTCTCGCCCGGGACAGGCGTATAATTCACCCCTCCACTTT

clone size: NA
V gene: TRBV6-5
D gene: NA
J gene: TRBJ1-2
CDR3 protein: CASRQGGQATGYTF
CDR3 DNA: TGTGCCAGCAGGCAGGGCGGGCAAGCAACTGGCTACACCTTC

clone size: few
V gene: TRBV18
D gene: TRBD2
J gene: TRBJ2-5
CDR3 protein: CASSPPGLGETQYF
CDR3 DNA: TGTGCCAGCTCACCACCGGGACTAGGAGAGACCCAGTACTTC

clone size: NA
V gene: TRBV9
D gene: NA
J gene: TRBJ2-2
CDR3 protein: CASSRSGRDTGELFF
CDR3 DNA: TGTGCCAGCAGCCGTTCGGGGCGGGACACCGGGGAGCTGTTTTTT

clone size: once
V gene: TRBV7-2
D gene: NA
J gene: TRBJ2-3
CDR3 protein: CASSSRTSTDTQYF
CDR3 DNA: TGTGCCAGCAGCTCCCGCACTAGCACAGATACGCAGTATTTT

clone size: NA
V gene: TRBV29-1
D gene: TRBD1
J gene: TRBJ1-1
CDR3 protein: CSVELTGRVAFF
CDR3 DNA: TGCAGCGTTGAATTGACAGGGAGGGTGGCTTTCTTT

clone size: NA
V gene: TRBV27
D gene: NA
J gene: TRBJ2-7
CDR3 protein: CASSFRQTSREQYF
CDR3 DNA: TGTGCCAGCAGTTTTAGACAGACGTCCCGCGAGCAGTACTTC

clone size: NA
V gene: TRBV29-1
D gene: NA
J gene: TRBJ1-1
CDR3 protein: CSVEVQGRATEAFF
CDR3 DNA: TGCAGCGTTGAAGTTCAGGGGAGGGCGACTGAAGCTTTCTTT

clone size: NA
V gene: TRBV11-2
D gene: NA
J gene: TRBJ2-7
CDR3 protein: CASSSQGEQYF
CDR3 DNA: TGTGCCAGCAGCTCCCAGGGCGAGCAGTACTTC

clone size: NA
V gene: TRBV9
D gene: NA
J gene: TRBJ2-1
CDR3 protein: CASSIQIRDNEQFF
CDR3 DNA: TGTGCCAGCAGCATCCAGATCAGGGACAATGAGCAGTTCTTC

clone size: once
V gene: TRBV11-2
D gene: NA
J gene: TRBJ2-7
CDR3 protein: CASSLGSLEQYF
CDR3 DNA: TGTGCCAGCAGCTTAGGATCGTTGGAGCAGTACTTC

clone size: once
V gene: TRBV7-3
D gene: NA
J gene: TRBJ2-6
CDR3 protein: CASSLSRARGLDGANVLTF
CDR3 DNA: TGTGCCAGCAGCTTAAGCCGTGCCAGGGGTCTAGATGGGGCCAACGTCCTGACTTTC

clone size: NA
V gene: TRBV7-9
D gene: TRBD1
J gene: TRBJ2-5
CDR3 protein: CASLEQGQETQYF
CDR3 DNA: TGTGCCAGCTTAGAACAGGGGCAAGAGACCCAGTACTTC

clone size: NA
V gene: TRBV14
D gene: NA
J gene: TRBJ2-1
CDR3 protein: CASSQDWGIDNEQFF
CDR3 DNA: TGTGCCAGCAGCCAAGATTGGGGGATAGACAATGAGCAGTTCTTC

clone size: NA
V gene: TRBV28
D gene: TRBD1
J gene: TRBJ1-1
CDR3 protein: CASSPTGTVVTEAFF
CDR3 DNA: TGTGCCAGCAGCCCTACCGGGACAGTAGTCACTGAAGCTTTCTTT

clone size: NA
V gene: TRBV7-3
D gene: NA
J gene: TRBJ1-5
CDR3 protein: CASSFWGLGESNQPQHF
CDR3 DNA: TGTGCCAGCAGCTTTTGGGGGTTGGGGGAAAGCAATCAGCCCCAGCATTTT

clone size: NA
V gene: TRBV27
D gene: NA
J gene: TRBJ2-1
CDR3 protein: CASTFASKNNEQFF
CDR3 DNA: TGTGCCAGCACCTTTGCTAGCAAGAACAATGAGCAGTTCTTC

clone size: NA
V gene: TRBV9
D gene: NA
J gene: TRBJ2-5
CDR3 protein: CASSVDGYQETQYF
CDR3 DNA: TGTGCCAGCAGCGTAGACGGATACCAAGAGACCCAGTACTTC

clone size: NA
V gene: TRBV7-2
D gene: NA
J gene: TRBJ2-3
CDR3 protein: CASSPYTDTQYF
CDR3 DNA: TGTGCCAGCAGCCCTTACACAGATACGCAGTATTTT

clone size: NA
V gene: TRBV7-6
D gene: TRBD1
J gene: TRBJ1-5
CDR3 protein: CASSSPNHRGHHDSNQPQHF
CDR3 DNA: TGTGCCAGCAGCTCCCCGAACCACAGGGGACATCATGATAGCAATCAGCCCCAGCATTTT

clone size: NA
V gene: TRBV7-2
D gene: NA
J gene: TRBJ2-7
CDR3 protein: CASSLGLDSSQQYF
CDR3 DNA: TGTGCCAGCAGCTTAGGATTGGACAGTTCCCAGCAGTACTTC

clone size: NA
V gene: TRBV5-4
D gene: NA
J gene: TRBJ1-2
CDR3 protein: CASSPGTSLPYYGYTF
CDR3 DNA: TGTGCCAGCAGCCCCGGGACAAGCCTCCCGTACTATGGCTACACCTTC

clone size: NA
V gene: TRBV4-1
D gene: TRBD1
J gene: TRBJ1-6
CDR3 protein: CASSQQNRDRNSPLHF
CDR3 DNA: TGCGCCAGCAGCCAGCAGAACCGGGACAGAAATTCACCCCTCCACTTT

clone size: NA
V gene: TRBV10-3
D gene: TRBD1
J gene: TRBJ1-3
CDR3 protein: CAISTPGQTFMSSGNTIYF
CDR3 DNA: TGTGCCATCAGTACTCCGGGACAGACTTTTATGAGCTCTGGAAACACCATATATTTT

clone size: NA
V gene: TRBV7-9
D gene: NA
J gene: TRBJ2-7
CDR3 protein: CASSSLTGPYEQYF
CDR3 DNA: TGTGCCAGCAGCTCCCTAACAGGACCCTACGAGCAGTACTTC

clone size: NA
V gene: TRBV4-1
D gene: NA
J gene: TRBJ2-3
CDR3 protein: CASSQDWGSTDTQYF
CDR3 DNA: TGCGCCAGCAGCCAAGATTGGGGTAGCACAGATACGCAGTATTTT

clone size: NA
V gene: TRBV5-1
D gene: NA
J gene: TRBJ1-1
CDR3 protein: CASSLNSFEAFF
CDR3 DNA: TGCGCCAGCAGCCTAAACAGCTTTGAAGCTTTCTTT

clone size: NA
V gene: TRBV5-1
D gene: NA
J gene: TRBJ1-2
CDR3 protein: CASSLGDYGYTF
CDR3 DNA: TGCGCCAGCAGCTTGGGTGACTATGGCTACACCTTC

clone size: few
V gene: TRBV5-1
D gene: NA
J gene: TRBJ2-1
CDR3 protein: CASTPYSSYNEQFF
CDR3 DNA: TGCGCCAGCACCCCCTATAGCTCCTACAATGAGCAGTTCTTC

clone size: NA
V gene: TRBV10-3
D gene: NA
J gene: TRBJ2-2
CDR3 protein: CAISGGQTTGELFF
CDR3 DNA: TGTGCCATCAGCGGGGGACAGACCACCGGGGAGCTGTTTTTT

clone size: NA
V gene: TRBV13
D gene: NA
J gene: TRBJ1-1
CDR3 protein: CASSPRQVSEAFF
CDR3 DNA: TGTGCCAGCAGCCCCAGACAGGTCTCTGAAGCTTTCTTT

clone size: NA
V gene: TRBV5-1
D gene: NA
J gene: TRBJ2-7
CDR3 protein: CASSSSPTSIYEQYF
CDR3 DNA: TGCGCCAGCAGCTCGAGCCCTACTAGCATCTACGAGCAGTACTTC

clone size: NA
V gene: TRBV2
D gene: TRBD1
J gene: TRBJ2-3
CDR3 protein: CASTTRDRSTQYF
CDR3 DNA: TGTGCCAGCACTACTCGGGACAGAAGTACACAGTATTTT

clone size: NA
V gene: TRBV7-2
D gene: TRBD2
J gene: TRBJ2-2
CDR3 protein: CASSLGGLARTGELFF
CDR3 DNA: TGTGCCAGCAGCTTAGGGGGACTAGCACGGACCGGGGAGCTGTTTTTT

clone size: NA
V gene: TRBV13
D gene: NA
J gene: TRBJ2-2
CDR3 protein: CASSLFAVRNTGELFF
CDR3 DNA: TGTGCCAGCAGCTTATTCGCGGTGAGGAACACCGGGGAGCTGTTTTTT

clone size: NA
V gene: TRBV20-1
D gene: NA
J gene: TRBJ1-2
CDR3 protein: CSANPSGYTF
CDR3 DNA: TGCAGTGCTAACCCGAGCGGCTACACCTTC

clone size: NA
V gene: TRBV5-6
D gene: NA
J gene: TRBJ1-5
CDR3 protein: CASSPGGRVGNQPQHF
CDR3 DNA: TGTGCCAGCAGCCCCGGAGGGCGGGTAGGCAATCAGCCCCAGCATTTT

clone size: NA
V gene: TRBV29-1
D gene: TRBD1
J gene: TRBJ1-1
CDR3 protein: CSVVHRGVTRTEAFF
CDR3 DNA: TGCAGCGTTGTTCACAGGGGGGTTACGAGAACTGAAGCTTTCTTT

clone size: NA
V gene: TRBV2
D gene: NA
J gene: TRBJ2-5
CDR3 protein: CASSQIFPTGGWETQYF
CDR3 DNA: TGTGCCAGCAGTCAAATTTTTCCGACAGGCGGCTGGGAGACCCAGTACTTC

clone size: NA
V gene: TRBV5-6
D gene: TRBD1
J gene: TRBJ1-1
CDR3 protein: CASSLRDSRPLNTEAFF
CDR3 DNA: TGTGCCAGCAGCTTGCGGGACAGCCGCCCCTTGAACACTGAAGCTTTCTTT

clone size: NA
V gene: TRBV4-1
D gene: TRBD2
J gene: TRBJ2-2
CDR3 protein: CASSQLIAGLNTGELFF
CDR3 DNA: TGCGCCAGCAGCCAACTCATAGCGGGACTGAACACCGGGGAGCTGTTTTTT

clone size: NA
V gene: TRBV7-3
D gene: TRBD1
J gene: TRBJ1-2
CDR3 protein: CASSSDRAGLKAF
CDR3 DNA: TGTGCCAGCAGCTCAGACAGGGCCGGGTTAAAGGCCTTC

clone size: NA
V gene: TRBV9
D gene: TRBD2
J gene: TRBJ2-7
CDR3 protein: CASSVQAGAYEQYF
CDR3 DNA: TGTGCCAGCAGCGTACAAGCGGGGGCCTACGAGCAGTACTTC

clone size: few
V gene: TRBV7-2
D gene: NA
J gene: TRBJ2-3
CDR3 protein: CASSRGTPGLTRFTDTQYF
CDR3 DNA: TGTGCCAGCAGCCGGGGGACCCCGGGGCTTACTCGGTTCACAGATACGCAGTATTTT

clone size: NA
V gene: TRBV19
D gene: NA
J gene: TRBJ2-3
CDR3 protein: CASRSGGVEDTQYF
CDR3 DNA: TGTGCCAGTAGATCGGGTGGGGTGGAAGATACGCAGTATTTT

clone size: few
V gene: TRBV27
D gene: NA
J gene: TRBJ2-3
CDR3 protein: CATVGVDNTDTQYF
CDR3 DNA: TGTGCAACAGTTGGGGTGGACAACACAGATACGCAGTATTTT

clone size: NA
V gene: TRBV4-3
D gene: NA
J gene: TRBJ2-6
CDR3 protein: CASSQDSYFHSGANVLTF
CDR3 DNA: TGCGCCAGCAGCCAAGATTCGTACTTCCACTCTGGGGCCAACGTCCTGACTTTC